This T cell receptor beta chain was profiled in a study of blood T cell repertoires in COVID-19. Study at large: There were acute and convalescent COVID-19 samples, and they came from the United States, Italy and Spain. From T cells, B-cell-depleted T cells, or PBMCs came the material, which was cDNA or gDNA.

V was pared by 0 bases and J by 3 bases, with 9 bases of the junction left unmatched. CDR1 WNHNN and CDR2 SYGVQD come from the germline V gene (reference sequence). This CDR3 region has 17 residues. As originally analysed: By means of reference gene primer amplification, nucleated cell counts were estimated. Assay: immunoSEQ multiplex PCR; the TCRdb copy retains only in-frame clones and omits some. V and J calls and clone size are as listed in that table; D and trimming were resolved from the DNA. The sample records over 150,000 clones, roughly 88% being singletons. This clonotype was obtained from a man aged 18 to 30 with acute or convalescent COVID-19. Sample: peripheral blood. The chain recombines TRBV10-1 with TRBJ2-3, with TRBD2 matching 7 bases. In DNA form, the CDR3 reads TGCGCCAGCAGTGAGTCGATGGGAGGGTTCGAAACAGATACGCAGTATTTT. Amino acids: CASSESMGGFETDTQYF.